A selection of T cell receptor beta chains follows, all from one sample in a study of OX40 agonist ivuxolimab in advanced cancers. Data came from immunoSEQ multiplex PCR; TCRdb stores just in-frame clones and leaves some out. The table lists around 60,000 clones, 92% of them singletons, with approximately 25% in the top ten. The sample here was CD4+ or CD8+ T cells sorted from blood, taken in a trial of the OX40 agonist ivuxolimab. The receptors were sampled from an adult with an advanced solid tumor such as melanoma, head and neck, liver or kidney cancer. Both conserved end residues are part of each CDR3. Rows give clone size only sometimes, using once, few, many, or a class for an expanded clone.

>TRBJ2-1|TRBV5-1|14|medium-sized
CASSSAGNYNEQFF
>TRBJ2-7|TRBV18|15|NA
CASSASGSSFYEQYF
>TRBJ2-1|TRBV9|13|NA
CASSVEGYNEQFF
>NA|TRBV28|14|NA
CASSFRDRSYEQYF
>TRBJ2-7|TRBV19|14|NA
CASSVGQASYEQYF
>TRBJ2-7|TRBV28|17|NA
CASSLPLGLAGSYEQYF
>TRBJ2-2|TRBV9|15|NA
CASSVNGLATGELFF
>TRBJ1-3|TRBV4-1|17|NA
CASSQVETGNPGNTIYF
>TRBJ1-2|TRBV30|16|NA
CAWSVRTGTGSFGYTF
>TRBJ2-3|TRBV9|15|NA
CASSVEGWDVDTQYF
>TRBJ1-5|TRBV9|13|NA
CASSVGSNQPQHF
>TRBJ1-4|TRBV30|10|NA
CAWRGEKLFF
>TRBJ1-1|TRBV4-1|11|NA
CASSETEEAFF
>TRBJ2-7|TRBV7-2|15|NA
CASSTDAGGRDEQYF